The 20 T cell receptor beta chains below all came from one sample that was sequenced in a study of blood T cell repertoires in COVID-19. Assay used: immunoSEQ multiplex PCR; TCRdb lists only in-frame clones, some missing. The sample records approximately 500,000 clones, approximately 88% being singletons. Sequencing was carried out using peripheral blood. These receptors were taken from a woman between 50 and 59 years old with COVID-19, enrolled during active disease.

The sample holds one count of this clone. The chain carries TRBV27 and TRBJ2-1; D may be TRBD2 (6 bases). This CDR3 comprises 12 residues. In germline, CDR1 is MNHEY, CDR2 SMNVEV (reference sequence). V was trimmed by 6 bases and J by 12 bases, leaving 15 bases between them. Here the CDR3 reads CASSQTGRRQFF. The CDR3 bases are TGTGCCAGCAGCCAGACGGGGAGGCGGCAGTTCTTC.

V and J are TRBV5-4 and TRBJ2-7; maybe TRBD2 (6 bases). CDR1 and CDR2 (germline): SGHNT, YYREEE (reference sequence). Trimming shortened V by 4 bases and J by 1 base, and 12 bases separated the two germline ends. CDR3 length equals 14 residues. CDR3 bases: TGTGCCAGCAGCCGCGGACTACCTTCCTACGAGCAGTACTTC. This encodes CASSRGLPSYEQYF.

The chain couples TRBV19 to TRBJ1-1; 7 bases match TRBD1. The CDR3 is made up of 13 amino acids. The germline V gene encodes CDR1 LNHDA and CDR2 SQIVND (reference sequence). After removal of 6 bases from V and 10 bases from J, the junction contained 11 bases not matched to a gene. CDR3 coding DNA: TGTGCCAGTAGGCCCAATACAGGGGATGGAGCTTTCTTT. Translated, it gives CASRPNTGDGAFF.

The chain is built from TRBV12-5 and TRBJ2-5, with a tentative D call TRBD2 (6 bases). Trimming took 3 bases from V and 4 from J, leaving 9 bases between them. Germline lookup yields CDR1 LGHNT and CDR2 FRNRAP. This CDR3 has 13 residues. The CDR3 region is CASGLFGGETQYF. The DNA for the CDR3 is TGTGCTAGTGGTTTATTCGGGGGAGAGACCCAGTACTTC.

The V and J genes are TRBV5-1 and TRBJ2-3, with TRBD2 identical over 9 bases. V gave up 1 base and J gave up 6 bases; unmatched junction bases: 12. The germline V gene encodes CDR1 SGHRS and CDR2 YFSETQ. The CDR3 has 17 residues. CDR3 DNA sequence: TGCGCCAGCAGCTTGAACGGGCCTAGCGGGGTGATGGATACGCAGTATTTT. As protein: CASSLNGPSGVMDTQYF. Together with reference TRBV5-1 and TRBJ2-3, the CDR3 gives the full variable domain: KAGVTQTPRYLIKTRGQQVTLSCSPISGHRSVSWYQQTPGQGLQFLFEYFSETQRNKGNFPGRFSGRQFSNSRSEMNVSTLELGDSALYLCASSLNGPSGVMDTQYFGPGTRLTVL.

V gene TRBV2 combines with J gene TRBJ2-7, with D tentatively TRBD2 (6 bases). This CDR3 region has 16 residues. Trimming left V 6 bases short and J 0 bases short, with 18 bases between. Germline V lookup: CDR1 SNHLY, CDR2 FYNNEI. The CDR3 DNA sequence: TGTGCCAGCAGCCCAGACGGGGGTAGGCGCTCCTACGAGCAGTACTTC. This translates into CASSPDGGRRSYEQYF. Together with reference TRBV2 and TRBJ2-7, the CDR3 gives the full variable domain: EPEVTQTPSHQVTQMGQEVILRCVPISNHLYFYWYRQILGQKVEFLVSFYNNEISEKSEIFDDQFSVERPDGSNFTLKIRSTKLEDSAMYFCASSPDGGRRSYEQYFGPGTRLTVT.

This clone was seen only once. The rearrangement uses TRBV3-1 (or the pseudogene TRBV3-2) and TRBJ2-2; 9 nucleotides match TRBD1. Germline loops: CDR1 LGHDT, CDR2 YNNKEL (reference sequence). The length of the CDR3 is 19 residues. V gave up 4 bases and J gave up 4 bases; unmatched junction bases: 16. The CDR3 reads CASSRYRAGQGMGTGELFF. CDR3 nucleotide sequence: TGTGCCAGCAGCCGATACCGTGCGGGACAGGGAATGGGCACCGGGGAGCTGTTTTTT.

The V and J genes are TRBV5-8 and TRBJ1-2; no reliable D call. V was pared by 2 bases and J by 8 bases, with 7 bases between. Per germline, CDR1 SGHTS and CDR2 YDEGEE. The CDR3 is 11 residues long. CDR3 coding DNA: TGTGCCAGCAGCTTATATGAGGGCTACACCTTC. Protein product: CASSLYEGYTF.

Worth noting for this clone: The same CDR3 is also encoded by other DNA sequences in this sample. This sequence joins TRBV9 and TRBJ1-2; D might be TRBD1 (5 bases). The V end lost 2 bases, the J end lost 4 bases, and 9 bases lay between the germline ends. The V gene's germline CDR1 is SGDLS and CDR2 YYNGEE. This CDR3 comprises 13 residues. The CDR3 DNA follows: TGTGCCAGCAGCGTGGGGCAGGCCTATGGCTACACCTTC. Translated: CASSVGQAYGYTF.

The gene calls are TRBV27 and TRBJ1-4, with a tentative D call TRBD1 (5 bases). The V gene's germline CDR1 is MNHEY and CDR2 SMNVEV (reference sequence). Deletions cut 6 bases from V and 5 bases from J, with 13 bases between. This CDR3 region has 14 residues. As DNA, the CDR3 is TGTGCCAGCAGCCCCGGGGGAAGGAATGAAAAACTGTTTTTT. Translated, it gives CASSPGGRNEKLFF.

The J gene is TRBJ1-2, the V gene TRBV6-5, with TRBD1 matching 7 bases. The CDR3 has 16 amino acids. Germline-derived CDR1 and CDR2 are MNHEY and SVGAGI. Germline trimming cut 0 bases from V and 2 bases from J; bases unmatched to any gene: 6. For the CDR3, the DNA is TGTGCCAGCAGTTACTCGTCCAGGGGGAACAACTATGGCTACACCTTC. Encoded protein: CASSYSSRGNNYGYTF.

J is TRBJ1-2 and V is TRBV24-1, with 7 bases aligning to TRBD1. J gave up 6 bases and V 3 bases, and 9 bases lay outside the gene matches. The germline CDR1 and CDR2 sequences are KGHDR and SFDVKD. CDR3 length equals 15 residues. Here the CDR3 reads CATSDPLGGGNGYTF. The CDR3 nucleotides read TGTGCCACCAGTGATCCGCTCGGAGGGGGCAATGGCTACACCTTC.

This clone has a single count. J is TRBJ1-1 and V is TRBV7-9; 10 bases are shared with TRBD1. Germline CDR1 and CDR2: SEHNR and FQNEAQ (reference sequence). Trimming cost V 5 bases and J 5 bases; bases outside gene matches: 8. CDR3 length: 15 amino acids. The CDR3 DNA is TGTGCCAGCAGCACGCTCAGGACAGGGGGTACTGAAGCTTTCTTT. This encodes CASSTLRTGGTEAFF.

This clone was seen at least ten times. The V call is TRBV5-4, the J call TRBJ2-7; 7 nucleotides match TRBD2. The CDR3 runs 16 residues. Germline-derived CDR1 and CDR2 are SGHNT and YYREEE (reference sequence). Losses at the gene ends were 4 bases for V and 6 bases for J; bases not matched to a gene: 16. CDR3 bases: TGTGCCAGCAGCCATACAGGACTAGTGGCTCCTATCGAGCAGTACTTC. It specifies CASSHTGLVAPIEQYF.

This chain links TRBV10-3 with TRBJ2-3; TRBD2 matches 10 bases. The CDR3 length is 15 residues. V was pared by 4 bases and J by 2 bases, with 3 bases of the junction left unmatched. In germline, CDR1 is ENHRY, CDR2 SYGVKD. The CDR3 bases are TGTGCCATCAGTGGACTAGCGGGCTCCACAGATACGCAGTATTTT. This encodes CAISGLAGSTDTQYF.

The chain recombines TRBV6-1 with TRBJ1-5; possibly TRBD1 for D (5 bases). CDR1 and CDR2 from the germline V gene are MNHNS and SASEGT. The CDR3 is 15 residues long. V was cut by 2 bases and J by 2 bases, with 10 bases left in between. CDR3 DNA: TGTGCCAGCAGTGAACTAGGGGTTGGCAATCAGCCCCAGCATTTT. The encoded protein is CASSELGVGNQPQHF.

The chain links TRBV18 to TRBJ1-1; TRBD1 is a possible D gene (6 bases). Germline lookup yields CDR1 KGHSH and CDR2 LQKENI. The length of the CDR3 is 15 residues. Trimming took off 1 base at V and 4 bases at J, with 13 bases between the two ends. The CDR3 is CASSPRQAMGTEAFF. The CDR3 nucleotides read TGTGCCAGCTCACCACGACAGGCGATGGGCACTGAAGCTTTCTTT.

V is TRBV4-2 and J is TRBJ1-2; 8 bases align to TRBD1. The CDR3 runs 15 residues. After removal of 1 base from V and 4 bases from J, the junction contained 5 bases not matched to a gene. Looked up from germline, CDR1 is LGHNA and CDR2 is YNFKEQ. The CDR3, as DNA: TGTGCCAGCAGCCAAGTCCAGGGGGCTCTCTATGGCTACACCTTC. Amino acids: CASSQVQGALYGYTF.

For the CDR3, the DNA is TGTGCCAGCAGCGTAGTGGGACTCCCGAACACCGGGGAGCTGTTTTTT. Protein product: CASSVVGLPNTGELFF. The chain uses TRBV9 and TRBJ2-2; the D gene is possibly TRBD2 (6 bases). This CDR3 is built from 16 residues. Germline-derived CDR1 and CDR2 are SGDLS and YYNGEE. Trimming took 0 bases from V and 0 from J, leaving 9 bases between them.

The chain employs TRBV11-2 and TRBJ1-5; no clear D. The germline V gene encodes CDR1 SGHAT and CDR2 FQNNGV. This CDR3 has 15 amino acids. The V end lost 5 bases, the J end lost 5 bases, and 16 bases lay between the germline ends. CDR3 DNA: TGTGCCAGCAGCCGGACCGCCGGGAGTGATCAGCCCCAGCATTTT. Translated: CASSRTAGSDQPQHF.